This TCR beta chain was identified during a study of blood T cell repertoires in COVID-19. Across the whole study: Material from acute and convalescent COVID-19 was sourced from the United States, Italy and Spain.

The CDR3 consists of 16 residues. Germline V gene data show CDR1 as MNHEY and CDR2 as SVGAGI. The ends were cut back, 3 bases at V and 2 bases at J, with 16 bases in the middle. Under the authors' procedure: How many nucleated cells were present was estimated from reference gene primer amplification. TCRdb keeps only in-frame clones here, not all; method: immunoSEQ multiplex PCR. V and J calls and clone size are given by that table; D and trimming were obtained from the DNA. The data show about 330,000 clones, around 90% seen once. The sequence came from a woman aged 25 to 39 who had recovered from COVID-19. The J gene is TRBJ1-2, the V gene TRBV6-5, with D possibly being TRBD1 (5 bases). The specimen sequenced was PBMCs or T cells enriched from blood (not recorded which). The CDR3 coding sequence is TGTGCCAGCAGTTATTCGGCTCAGGGAACCAACTATGGCTACACCTTC. Its protein product is CASSYSAQGTNYGYTF.